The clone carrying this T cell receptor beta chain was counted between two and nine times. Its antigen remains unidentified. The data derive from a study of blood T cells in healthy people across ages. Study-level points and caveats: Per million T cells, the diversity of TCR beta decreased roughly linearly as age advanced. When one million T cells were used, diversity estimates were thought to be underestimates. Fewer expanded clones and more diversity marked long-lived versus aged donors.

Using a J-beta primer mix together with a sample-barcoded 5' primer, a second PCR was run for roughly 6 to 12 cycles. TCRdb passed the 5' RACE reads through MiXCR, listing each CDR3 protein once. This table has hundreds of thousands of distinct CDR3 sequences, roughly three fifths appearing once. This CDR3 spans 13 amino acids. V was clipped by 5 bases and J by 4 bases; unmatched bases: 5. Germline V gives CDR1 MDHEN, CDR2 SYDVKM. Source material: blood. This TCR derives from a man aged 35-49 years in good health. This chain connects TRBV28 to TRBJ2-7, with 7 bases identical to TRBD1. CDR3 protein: CASSPYRGYEQYF. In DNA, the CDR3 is TGTGCCAGCAGTCCATACAGGGGATACGAGCAGTACTTC.